This T cell receptor beta chain was identified in a study of blood T cell repertoires in COVID-19. Germline loops: CDR1 MRHNA, CDR2 SNTAGT. J gave up 6 bases and V 5 bases, and 7 bases lay outside the gene matches. The CDR3 is made up of 14 amino acids. Source study methods: Using reference gene primer amplification, nucleated cell counts were estimated. The repertoire was sequenced with immunoSEQ multiplex PCR; TCRdb's copy has only in-frame clones and lacks some. V, J and clone size are taken as reported in that table, and D and trimming were inferred from the DNA itself. The sample holds around 300,000 clones, about 85% seen once.

The clonotype comes from a human donor in a cohort sampled during active COVID-19. The sample taken for sequencing was peripheral blood. This rearrangement joins TRBV6-4 to TRBJ2-1, with 7 nucleotides matching TRBD1. The CDR3 loop reads CASSSGGQSNEQFF. CDR3 DNA: TGTGCCAGCAGTTCAGGGGGTCAGTCCAATGAGCAGTTCTTC.